The sequence of this T cell receptor (beta chain) was determined in a study of glioma-infiltrating T cells. Across the whole study: WHO grade II oligodendrogliomas or astrocytomas, plus non-recurrent WHO grade IV glioblastomas, were sampled. Glioma patients had dexamethasone for six or fewer days before surgery.

In its sample, this clonotype was seen many times. Its antigen is as yet unknown. The germline CDR1 and CDR2 sequences are DFQATT and SNEGSKA (reference sequence). The ends lost 3 bases at V and 3 bases at J; junction bases unmatched: 12. The CDR3 consists of 16 residues. Using RNA template, CDR3s of TCR alpha and beta were amplified with iRepertoire arm-PCR. TCRdb re-analysed the multiplex PCR reads in MiXCR, keeping a single row per CDR3 protein. The sample lists a few hundred thousand distinct CDR3 sequences; 35% to 45% were seen once. Regarding the study as a whole: Tissue and blood shared very few CDR3 sequences.

What was sequenced was glioma tissue, nonneoplastic brain tissue, or PBMCs (not recorded which). The receptor's source is a human donor with low-grade glioma or glioblastoma, undergoing nonglioma brain surgery, or in good health (not recorded which). The chain employs TRBV20-1 and TRBJ2-7; 9 bases match TRBD1. The chain's CDR3 is CSASARPGQGLYEQYF. CDR3 DNA: TGCAGTGCTAGTGCGAGGCCGGGACAGGGACTCTACGAGCAGTACTTC.